This T cell receptor (beta chain) was documented in a study of blood T cell repertoires in COVID-19. Study at large: Samples came from the United States, Italy and Spain, spanning acute and convalescent COVID-19. PBMCs, B-cell-depleted T cells, or T cells were the source of the cDNA or gDNA that made up the material.

As originally analysed: Nucleated cell number was recorded as an estimate derived from reference gene primer amplification. Here immunoSEQ multiplex PCR was the method, and the copy in TCRdb shows in-frame clones only, minus some. V, J and clone size are taken as reported in that table, and D and trimming were inferred from the DNA itself. The data show 150,000 to 200,000 clones, around 84% seen once. This CDR3 region has 17 residues. Germline CDR1 is SEHNR and CDR2 is FQNEAQ (reference sequence). V was shortened by 2 bases and J by 7 bases, with 23 bases between the two germline ends. Sample: peripheral blood. This receptor was obtained from a woman aged 80 or over with acute or convalescent COVID-19. The chain has TRBV7-9 and TRBJ1-2; the D is unclear. CDR3 sequence reads: CASSLLRERHGEFGYTF. In nucleotides, the CDR3 is TGTGCCAGCAGCTTATTACGGGAACGTCATGGGGAATTTGGCTACACCTTC.